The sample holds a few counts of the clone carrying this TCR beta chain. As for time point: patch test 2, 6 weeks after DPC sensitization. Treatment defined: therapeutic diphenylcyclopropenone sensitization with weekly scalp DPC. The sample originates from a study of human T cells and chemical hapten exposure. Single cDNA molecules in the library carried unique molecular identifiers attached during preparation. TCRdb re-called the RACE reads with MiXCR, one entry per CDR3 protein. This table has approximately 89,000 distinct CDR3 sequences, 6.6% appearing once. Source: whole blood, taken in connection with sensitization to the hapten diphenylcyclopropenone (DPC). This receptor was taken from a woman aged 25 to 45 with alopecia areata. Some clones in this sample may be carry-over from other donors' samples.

CDR3 region: CASSQTQGNTIYF. In DNA form, the CDR3 reads TGTGCCAGCAGCCAGACACAGGGAAACACCATATATTTT. J is TRBJ1-3 and V is TRBV3-1; D unresolved. CDR1 and CDR2 (germline): LGHDT, YNNKEL (reference sequence). The CDR3 totals 13 residues. V gave up 3 bases and J gave up 4 bases, with 7 bases separating them. Based on the CDR3 plus reference TRBV3-1 and TRBJ1-3, the full variable domain is DTAVSQTPKYLVTQMGNDKSIKCEQNLGHDTMYWYKQDSKKFLKIMFSYNNKELIINETVPNRFSPKSPDKAHLNLHINSLELGDSAVYFCASSQTQGNTIYFGEGSWLTVV.